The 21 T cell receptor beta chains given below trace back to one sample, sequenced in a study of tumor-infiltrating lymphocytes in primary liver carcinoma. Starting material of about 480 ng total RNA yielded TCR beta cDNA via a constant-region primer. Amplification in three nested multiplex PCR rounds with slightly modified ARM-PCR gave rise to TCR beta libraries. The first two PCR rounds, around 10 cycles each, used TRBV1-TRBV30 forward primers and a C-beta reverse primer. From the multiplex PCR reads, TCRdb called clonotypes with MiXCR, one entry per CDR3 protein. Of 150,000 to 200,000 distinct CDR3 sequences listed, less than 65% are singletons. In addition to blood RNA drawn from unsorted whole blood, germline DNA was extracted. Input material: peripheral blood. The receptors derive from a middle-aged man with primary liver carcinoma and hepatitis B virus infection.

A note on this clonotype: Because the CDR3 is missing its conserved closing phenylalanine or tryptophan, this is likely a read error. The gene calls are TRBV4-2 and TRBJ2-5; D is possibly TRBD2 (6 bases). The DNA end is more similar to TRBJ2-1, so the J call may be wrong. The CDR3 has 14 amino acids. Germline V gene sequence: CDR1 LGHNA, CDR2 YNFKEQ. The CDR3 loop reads CAGLLENWYGEQFY. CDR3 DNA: TGTGCCGGACTACTAGAAAATTGGTACGGTGAGCAGTTCTAC.

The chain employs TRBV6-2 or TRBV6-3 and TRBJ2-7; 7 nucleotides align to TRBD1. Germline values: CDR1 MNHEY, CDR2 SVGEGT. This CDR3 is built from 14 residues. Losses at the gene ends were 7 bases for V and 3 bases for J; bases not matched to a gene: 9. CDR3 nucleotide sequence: TGTGCCAGCACCTGGGACAGCACCGTCTACGAGCAGTACTTC. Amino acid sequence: CASTWDSTVYEQYF.

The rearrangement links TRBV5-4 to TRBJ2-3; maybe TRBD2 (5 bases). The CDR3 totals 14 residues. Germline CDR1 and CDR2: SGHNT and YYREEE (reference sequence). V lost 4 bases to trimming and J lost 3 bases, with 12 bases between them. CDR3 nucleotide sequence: TGTGCCAGCAGCCCCGAGGACTGGACAGATACGCAGTATTTT. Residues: CASSPEDWTDTQYF.

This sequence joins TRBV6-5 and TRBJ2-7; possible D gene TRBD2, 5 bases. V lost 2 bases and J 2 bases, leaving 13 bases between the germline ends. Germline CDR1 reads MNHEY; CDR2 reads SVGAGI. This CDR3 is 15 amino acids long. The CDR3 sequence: CASSYHGLTAYEQYF. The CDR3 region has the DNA TGTGCCAGCAGTTACCATGGACTGACCGCCTACGAGCAGTACTTC.

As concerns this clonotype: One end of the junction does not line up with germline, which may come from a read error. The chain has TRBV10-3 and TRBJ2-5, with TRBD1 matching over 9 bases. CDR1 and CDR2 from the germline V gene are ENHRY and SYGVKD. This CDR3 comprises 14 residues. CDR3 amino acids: CAIKGQGPQETQNF. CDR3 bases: TGTGCCATCAAGGGACAGGGACCTCAAGAGACCCAGAACTTC.

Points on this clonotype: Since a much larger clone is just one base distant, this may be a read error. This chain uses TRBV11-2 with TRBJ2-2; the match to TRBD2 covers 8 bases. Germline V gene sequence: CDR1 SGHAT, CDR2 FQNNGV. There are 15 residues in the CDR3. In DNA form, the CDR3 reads TGTGCCAGCAGCTTAAACGGGAGGGGTCACGGGAAGCTGTTTTTT. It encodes CASSLNGRGHGKLFF.

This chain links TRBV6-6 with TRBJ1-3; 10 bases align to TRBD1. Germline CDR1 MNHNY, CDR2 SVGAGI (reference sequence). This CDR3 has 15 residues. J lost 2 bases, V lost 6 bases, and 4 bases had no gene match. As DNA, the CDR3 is TGTGCCAGCAGCCGACAGGGGGCGGCTGGAAACACCATATATTTT. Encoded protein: CASSRQGAAGNTIYF.

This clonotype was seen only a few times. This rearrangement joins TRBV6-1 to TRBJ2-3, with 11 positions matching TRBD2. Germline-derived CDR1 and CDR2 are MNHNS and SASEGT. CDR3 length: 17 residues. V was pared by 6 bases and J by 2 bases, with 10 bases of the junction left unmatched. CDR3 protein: CASSDSTSGTLTDTQYF. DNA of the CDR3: TGTGCCAGCAGCGATTCGACTAGCGGGACCCTCACAGATACGCAGTATTTT.

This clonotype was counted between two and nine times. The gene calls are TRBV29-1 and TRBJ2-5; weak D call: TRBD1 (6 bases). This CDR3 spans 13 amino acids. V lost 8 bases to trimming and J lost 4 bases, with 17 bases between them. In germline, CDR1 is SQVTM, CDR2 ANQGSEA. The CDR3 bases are TGCAGCTTCGAGGGGGTCAGGGCAGAGACCCAGTACTTC. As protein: CSFEGVRAETQYF.

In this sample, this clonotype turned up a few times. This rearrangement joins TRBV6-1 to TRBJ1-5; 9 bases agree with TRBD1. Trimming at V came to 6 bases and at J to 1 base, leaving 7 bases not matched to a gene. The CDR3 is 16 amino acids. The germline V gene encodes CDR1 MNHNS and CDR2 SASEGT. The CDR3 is CASRGPGTGSNQPQHF. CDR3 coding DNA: TGTGCCAGCAGGGGGCCGGGGACAGGGAGCAATCAGCCCCAGCATTTT.

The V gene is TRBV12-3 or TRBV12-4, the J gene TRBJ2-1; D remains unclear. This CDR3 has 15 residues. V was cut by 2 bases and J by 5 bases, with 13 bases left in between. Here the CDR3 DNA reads TGTGCCAGCAGTTTATTAGCAGGATGGGACAATGAGCAGTTCTTC. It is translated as CASSLLAGWDNEQFF.

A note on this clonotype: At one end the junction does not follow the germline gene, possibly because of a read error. The CDR3 spells CASGQESGGINTGELFF. In DNA, the CDR3 is TGTGCCAGCGGCCAAGAATCGGGAGGGATAAACACCGGGGAGCTGTTTTTT. The V and J genes are TRBV4-2 and TRBJ2-2; 8 nucleotides line up with TRBD2. Germline CDR1 LGHNA, CDR2 YNFKEQ. The CDR3 spans 17 residues.

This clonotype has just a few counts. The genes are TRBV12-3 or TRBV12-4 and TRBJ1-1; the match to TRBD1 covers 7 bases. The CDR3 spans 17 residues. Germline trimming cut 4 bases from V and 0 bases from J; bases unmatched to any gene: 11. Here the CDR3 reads CASSSERTGFLNTEAFF. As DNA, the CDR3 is TGTGCCAGCAGTTCAGAAAGGACAGGCTTTCTGAACACTGAAGCTTTCTTT.

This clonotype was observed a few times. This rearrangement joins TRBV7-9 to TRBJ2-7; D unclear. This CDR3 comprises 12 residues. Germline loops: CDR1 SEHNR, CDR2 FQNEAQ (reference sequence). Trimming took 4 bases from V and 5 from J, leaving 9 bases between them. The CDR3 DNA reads TGTGCCAGCAGCTCGATCCAGGACGAGCAGTACTTC. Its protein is CASSSIQDEQYF. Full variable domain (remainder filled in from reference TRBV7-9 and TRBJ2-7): DTGVSQNPRHKITKRGQNVTFRCDPISEHNRLYWYRQTLGQGPEFLTYFQNEAQLEKSRLLSDRFSAERPKGSFSTLEIQRTEQGDSAMYLCASSSIQDEQYFGPGTRLTVT.

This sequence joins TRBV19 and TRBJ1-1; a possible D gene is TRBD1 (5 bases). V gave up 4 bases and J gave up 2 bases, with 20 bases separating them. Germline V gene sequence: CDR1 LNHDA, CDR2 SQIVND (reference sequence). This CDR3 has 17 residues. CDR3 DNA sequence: TGTGCCAGTAGTAACCCGATTCGGGGCTGGGGTAACACTGAAGCTTTCTTT. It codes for CASSNPIRGWGNTEAFF.

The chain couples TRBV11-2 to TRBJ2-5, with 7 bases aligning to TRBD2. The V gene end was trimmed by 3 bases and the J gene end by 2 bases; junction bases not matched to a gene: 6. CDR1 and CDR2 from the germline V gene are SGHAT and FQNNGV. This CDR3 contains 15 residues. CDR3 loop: CASSFKPGLQETQYF. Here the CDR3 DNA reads TGTGCCAGCAGCTTCAAGCCGGGACTACAAGAGACCCAGTACTTC.

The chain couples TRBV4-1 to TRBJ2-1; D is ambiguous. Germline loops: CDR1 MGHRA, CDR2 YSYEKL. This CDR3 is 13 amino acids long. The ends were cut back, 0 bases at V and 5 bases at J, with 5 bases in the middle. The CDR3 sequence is CASSQEPHNEQFF. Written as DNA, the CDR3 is TGCGCCAGCAGCCAAGAGCCACACAATGAGCAGTTCTTC.

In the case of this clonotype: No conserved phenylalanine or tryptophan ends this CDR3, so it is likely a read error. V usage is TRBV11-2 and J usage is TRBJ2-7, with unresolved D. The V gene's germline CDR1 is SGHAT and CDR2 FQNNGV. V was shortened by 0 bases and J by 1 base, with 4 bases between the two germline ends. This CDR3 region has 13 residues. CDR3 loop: CASSLDESYEQYS. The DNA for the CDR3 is TGTGCCAGCAGCTTAGATGAATCCTACGAGCAGTACTCC.

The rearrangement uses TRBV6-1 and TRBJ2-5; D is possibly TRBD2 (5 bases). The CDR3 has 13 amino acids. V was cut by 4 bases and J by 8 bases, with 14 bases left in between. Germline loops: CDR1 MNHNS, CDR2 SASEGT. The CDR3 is CASSGDMSGTQYF. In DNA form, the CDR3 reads TGTGCCAGCAGTGGAGACATGTCGGGAACCCAGTACTTC.

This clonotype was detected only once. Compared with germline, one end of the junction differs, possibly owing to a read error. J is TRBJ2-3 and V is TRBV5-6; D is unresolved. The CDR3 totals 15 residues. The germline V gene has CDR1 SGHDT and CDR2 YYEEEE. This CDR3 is CSSSLDPGWADTQYF. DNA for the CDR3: TGTTCCAGCAGCTTGGACCCGGGTTGGGCAGATACGCAGTATTTT.

CDR3 nucleotides: TGTGCCACCAGTGCTGGGAACGTCAACAATGAGCAGTTCTTC. Translation: CATSAGNVNNEQFF. This chain uses TRBV24-1 with TRBJ2-1; D gene uncertain. V was shortened by 5 bases and J by 5 bases, with 12 bases between the two germline ends. Germline lookup yields CDR1 KGHDR and CDR2 SFDVKD. The CDR3 covers 14 residues.